This entry describes one T cell receptor (beta chain). This CDR3 spans 12 amino acids. Per the germline V gene, CDR1 is LGHDT and CDR2 is YNNKEL (reference sequence). V lost 5 bases and J lost 6, with 9 bases in between. The repertoire was sequenced with immunoSEQ multiplex PCR; TCRdb's copy has only in-frame clones and lacks some. The repertoire has tens of thousands of clones, 86% of them found once; the top ten carry roughly 1.2%. The entry originates in a study of control samples from healthy donors and cancer patients. Sequenced sample: blood. The genes are TRBV3-1 (or the pseudogene TRBV3-2) and TRBJ2-3; a possible D gene is TRBD2 (5 bases). The clonotype originates from a woman between 45 and 65 years old in good health. CDR3 region: CASSFTGDTQYF. CDR3 sequence (DNA): TGTGCCAGCAGCTTCACGGGGGATACGCAGTATTTT.